These T cell receptor beta chains were read from a single sample in a study of Ad26.COV2.S vaccination and SARS-CoV-2 variants. TCRdb's table, derived via immunoSEQ multiplex PCR, lists solely in-frame clones and lacks some. The repertoire holds tens of thousands of clones, with less than 85% as singletons. Source: peripheral blood, taken after recovery from COVID-19. These TCRs come from a human donor who had recovered from COVID-19. Both conserved end residues are part of each CDR3. D genes are given only for firm matches. Part of the rows lack a size; the others show once, few, many or a class for expanded clones.

d_call: NA
clone_size: once
j_call: TRBJ1-1
v_call: TRBV7-6
cdr3_aa: CASSLSSVRAAQREAFF
cdr3_nt: TGTGCCAGCAGCTTATCATCGGTCCGGGCCGCCCAACGGGAAGCTTTCTTT

d_call: NA
clone_size: NA
j_call: TRBJ2-2
v_call: TRBV15
cdr3_aa: CATRFVTGELFF
cdr3_nt: TGTGCCACCAGATTTGTCACCGGGGAGCTGTTTTTT

d_call: NA
clone_size: NA
j_call: TRBJ1-4
v_call: TRBV3-1/TRBV3-2
cdr3_aa: CASSQLSGEKLFF
cdr3_nt: TGTGCCAGCAGCCAATTGTCCGGTGAAAAACTGTTTTTT

d_call: NA
clone_size: few
j_call: TRBJ1-6
v_call: TRBV28
cdr3_aa: CASSLFRNSPLHF
cdr3_nt: TGTGCCAGCAGTTTATTCCGGAATTCACCCCTCCACTTT

d_call: NA
clone_size: few
j_call: TRBJ1-2
v_call: TRBV7-2
cdr3_aa: CASSLRSEKAYGYTF
cdr3_nt: TGTGCCAGCAGCCTCCGATCCGAAAAGGCCTATGGCTACACCTTC

d_call: TRBD1
clone_size: NA
j_call: TRBJ1-1
v_call: TRBV27
cdr3_aa: CASSSSGTGFEAFF
cdr3_nt: TGTGCCAGCAGTTCCTCCGGGACAGGGTTTGAAGCTTTCTTT

d_call: NA
clone_size: NA
j_call: TRBJ2-5
v_call: TRBV6-6
cdr3_aa: CASSYLETQYF
cdr3_nt: TGTGCCAGCAGTTACTTGGAGACCCAGTACTTC

d_call: NA
clone_size: NA
j_call: TRBJ2-7
v_call: TRBV10-2
cdr3_aa: CASSRSSYEQYF
cdr3_nt: TGCGCCAGCAGTAGGAGCTCCTACGAGCAGTACTTC

d_call: NA
clone_size: NA
j_call: TRBJ1-4
v_call: TRBV18
cdr3_aa: CASSPKTPTNEKLFF
cdr3_nt: TGTGCCAGCTCACCCAAGACTCCAACTAATGAAAAACTGTTTTTT

d_call: NA
clone_size: NA
j_call: TRBJ1-4
v_call: TRBV7-9
cdr3_aa: CASSDSWDLLFF
cdr3_nt: TGTGCCAGCAGCGATTCCTGGGACCTACTGTTTTTT

d_call: NA
clone_size: few
j_call: TRBJ1-5
v_call: TRBV6-1
cdr3_aa: CASSAYLQGSNQPQHF
cdr3_nt: TGTGCCAGCAGTGCTTATCTACAGGGTTCTAATCAGCCCCAGCATTTT

d_call: NA
clone_size: NA
j_call: TRBJ1-1
v_call: TRBV7-8
cdr3_aa: CASSLNRAENTEAFF
cdr3_nt: TGTGCCAGCAGCTTAAACAGGGCTGAGAACACTGAAGCTTTCTTT

d_call: NA
clone_size: NA
j_call: TRBJ2-7
v_call: TRBV11-3
cdr3_aa: CASSFPGFYEQYF
cdr3_nt: TGTGCCAGCAGCTTCCCGGGATTCTACGAGCAGTACTTC

d_call: TRBD1
clone_size: NA
j_call: TRBJ2-7
v_call: TRBV19
cdr3_aa: CASSTLRTGSSYEQYF
cdr3_nt: TGTGCCAGTAGTACCCTCCGGACAGGGAGCTCCTACGAGCAGTACTTC

d_call: NA
clone_size: NA
j_call: TRBJ2-6
v_call: TRBV4-3
cdr3_aa: CASSQYSAYDSGANVLTF
cdr3_nt: TGCGCCAGCAGCCAGTATAGCGCCTACGACTCTGGGGCCAACGTCCTGACTTTC

d_call: NA
clone_size: NA
j_call: TRBJ1-2
v_call: TRBV4-2
cdr3_aa: CASSQDRGGGAWYTF
cdr3_nt: TGTGCCAGCAGCCAAGATCGCGGGGGGGGAGCTTGGTACACCTTC

d_call: TRBD2
clone_size: NA
j_call: TRBJ2-7
v_call: TRBV4-1
cdr3_aa: CASSQDFTSGVLSYEQYF
cdr3_nt: TGCGCCAGCAGCCAAGATTTCACTAGCGGGGTCCTTTCCTACGAGCAGTACTTC

d_call: NA
clone_size: NA
j_call: TRBJ2-2
v_call: TRBV19
cdr3_aa: CATRWGSTGELFF
cdr3_nt: TGTGCCACGAGGTGGGGGAGCACCGGGGAGCTGTTTTTT

d_call: NA
clone_size: NA
j_call: TRBJ2-5
v_call: TRBV19
cdr3_aa: CASSIAGGALQETQYF
cdr3_nt: TGTGCCAGTAGTATAGCTGGAGGCGCCCTCCAAGAGACCCAGTACTTC

d_call: NA
clone_size: NA
j_call: TRBJ2-7
v_call: TRBV28
cdr3_aa: CASSLSHSRRIYEQYF
cdr3_nt: TGTGCCAGCAGTTTGTCTCATTCGCGACGGATCTACGAGCAGTACTTC

d_call: NA
clone_size: NA
j_call: TRBJ2-7
v_call: TRBV7-2
cdr3_aa: CASSFTTDTYEQYF
cdr3_nt: TGTGCCAGCAGCTTCACGACAGATACCTACGAGCAGTACTTC

d_call: NA
clone_size: NA
j_call: TRBJ2-2
v_call: TRBV28
cdr3_aa: CASRNTGELFF
cdr3_nt: TGTGCCAGCAGGAACACCGGGGAGCTGTTTTTT

d_call: TRBD2
clone_size: NA
j_call: TRBJ2-2
v_call: TRBV9
cdr3_aa: CASSVAVGRGPIDTGELFF
cdr3_nt: TGTGCCAGCAGCGTAGCCGTCGGGAGGGGCCCCATAGACACCGGGGAGCTGTTTTTT

d_call: NA
clone_size: NA
j_call: TRBJ1-1
v_call: TRBV4-1
cdr3_aa: CASSQGRDRVAEAFF
cdr3_nt: TGCGCCAGCAGCCAAGGGAGGGATAGAGTCGCTGAAGCTTTCTTT

d_call: NA
clone_size: NA
j_call: TRBJ1-1
v_call: TRBV5-6
cdr3_aa: CASSFYRVGHTEAFF
cdr3_nt: TGTGCCAGCAGCTTTTATAGGGTAGGACACACTGAAGCTTTCTTT

d_call: NA
clone_size: NA
j_call: TRBJ1-1
v_call: TRBV29-1
cdr3_aa: CSGERGGAEAFF
cdr3_nt: TGCAGCGGCGAACGAGGAGGGGCTGAAGCTTTCTTT

d_call: NA
clone_size: NA
j_call: TRBJ1-1
v_call: TRBV12-3/TRBV12-4
cdr3_aa: CASSLGGEAFF
cdr3_nt: TGTGCCAGCAGTTTGGGCGGCGAAGCTTTCTTT

d_call: TRBD1
clone_size: NA
j_call: TRBJ1-1
v_call: TRBV4-3
cdr3_aa: CASSQDQGGGLLNTEAFF
cdr3_nt: TGCGCCAGCAGCCAAGATCAAGGGGGCGGATTGTTGAACACTGAAGCTTTCTTT

d_call: NA
clone_size: NA
j_call: TRBJ2-3
v_call: TRBV7-2
cdr3_aa: CASSSQQATSTDTQYF
cdr3_nt: TGTGCCAGCAGCTCCCAACAGGCCACTAGCACAGATACGCAGTATTTT

d_call: TRBD1
clone_size: NA
j_call: TRBJ2-7
v_call: TRBV6-5
cdr3_aa: CASTLTRGPYEQYF
cdr3_nt: TGTGCCAGCACCTTAACCAGGGGGCCCTACGAGCAGTACTTC

d_call: NA
clone_size: NA
j_call: TRBJ1-2
v_call: TRBV11-2
cdr3_aa: CASSLDPGIGYTF
cdr3_nt: TGTGCCAGCAGCTTAGATCCAGGAATAGGCTACACCTTC

d_call: NA
clone_size: NA
j_call: TRBJ1-1
v_call: TRBV19
cdr3_aa: CASSIFRESTEAFF
cdr3_nt: TGTGCCAGTAGTATCTTCAGGGAATCTACTGAAGCTTTCTTT

d_call: NA
clone_size: NA
j_call: TRBJ1-1
v_call: TRBV10-3
cdr3_aa: CAISEGAGVNTEAFF
cdr3_nt: TGTGCCATCAGTGAAGGGGCAGGGGTGAACACTGAAGCTTTCTTT

d_call: NA
clone_size: NA
j_call: TRBJ1-6
v_call: TRBV19
cdr3_aa: CASTTSGRNSPLHF
cdr3_nt: TGTGCCAGTACGACCTCAGGAAGGAATTCACCCCTCCACTTT

d_call: NA
clone_size: NA
j_call: TRBJ2-1
v_call: TRBV5-1
cdr3_aa: CASSLEARQDEQFF
cdr3_nt: TGCGCCAGCAGCTTGGAGGCCAGACAAGATGAGCAGTTCTTC

d_call: NA
clone_size: once
j_call: TRBJ1-5
v_call: TRBV15
cdr3_aa: CATSIDDVKNQPQHF
cdr3_nt: TGTGCCACCAGCATAGACGACGTGAAGAATCAGCCCCAGCATTTT

d_call: NA
clone_size: NA
j_call: TRBJ2-5
v_call: TRBV9
cdr3_aa: CASSANRGGRETQYF
cdr3_nt: TGTGCCAGCAGCGCCAACAGGGGAGGACGGGAGACCCAGTACTTC

d_call: NA
clone_size: NA
j_call: TRBJ1-2
v_call: TRBV29-1
cdr3_aa: CSVPIRGVSDYGYTF
cdr3_nt: TGCAGCGTTCCTATCCGGGGGGTATCCGACTATGGCTACACCTTC

d_call: TRBD1
clone_size: once
j_call: TRBJ2-5
v_call: TRBV28
cdr3_aa: CASSHGTGSQETQYF
cdr3_nt: TGTGCCAGCAGTCACGGGACAGGGTCTCAAGAGACCCAGTACTTC

d_call: NA
clone_size: NA
j_call: TRBJ1-1
v_call: TRBV11-3
cdr3_aa: CASSPQNAGYTEAFF
cdr3_nt: TGTGCCAGCAGCCCCCAAAACGCAGGGTACACTGAAGCTTTCTTT

d_call: TRBD1
clone_size: NA
j_call: TRBJ1-4
v_call: TRBV27
cdr3_aa: CASSFHRGGTTNEKLFF
cdr3_nt: TGTGCCAGCAGTTTTCACAGGGGAGGGACAACTAATGAAAAACTGTTTTTT

d_call: NA
clone_size: NA
j_call: TRBJ1-6
v_call: TRBV12-3/TRBV12-4
cdr3_aa: CASSSGRSSPLHF
cdr3_nt: TGTGCCAGCAGTTCAGGACGGTCTTCACCCCTCCACTTT

d_call: TRBD2
clone_size: NA
j_call: TRBJ2-7
v_call: TRBV4-2
cdr3_aa: CASSQDPQTSGSYEQYF
cdr3_nt: TGTGCCAGCAGCCAAGACCCACAGACTAGCGGGAGTTACGAGCAGTACTTC

d_call: NA
clone_size: once
j_call: TRBJ1-3
v_call: TRBV5-4
cdr3_aa: CASSLGSIAGISGNTIYF
cdr3_nt: TGTGCCAGCAGCTTGGGATCGATCGCCGGGATCTCTGGAAACACCATATATTTT

d_call: TRBD2
clone_size: once
j_call: TRBJ2-7
v_call: TRBV7-9
cdr3_aa: CASSPASGTSVYEQYF
cdr3_nt: TGTGCCAGCAGCCCCGCTTCCGGGACTAGCGTCTACGAGCAGTACTTC

d_call: NA
clone_size: NA
j_call: TRBJ2-7
v_call: TRBV19
cdr3_aa: CASSKDLAQGLIYEQYF
cdr3_nt: TGTGCCAGTAGCAAAGACCTCGCTCAGGGTCTTATCTACGAGCAGTACTTC

d_call: NA
clone_size: once
j_call: TRBJ2-5
v_call: TRBV11-2
cdr3_aa: CASSSGLRSGETQYF
cdr3_nt: TGTGCCAGCAGCTCGGGACTGAGGAGTGGAGAGACCCAGTACTTC

d_call: NA
clone_size: NA
j_call: TRBJ2-1
v_call: TRBV18
cdr3_aa: CASSQLGSGEQFF
cdr3_nt: TGTGCCAGCTCACAACTAGGATCGGGTGAGCAGTTCTTC

d_call: NA
clone_size: NA
j_call: TRBJ1-4
v_call: TRBV28
cdr3_aa: CASSTQWANEKLFF
cdr3_nt: TGTGCCAGCAGCACACAGTGGGCTAATGAAAAACTGTTTTTT

d_call: NA
clone_size: NA
j_call: TRBJ2-7
v_call: TRBV5-5
cdr3_aa: CASSLPFSYEQYF
cdr3_nt: TGTGCCAGCAGCTTACCCTTCTCCTACGAGCAGTACTTC

d_call: TRBD1
clone_size: NA
j_call: TRBJ1-5
v_call: TRBV12-5
cdr3_aa: CASGPGTGEVSPQHF
cdr3_nt: TGTGCTAGTGGGCCCGGGACAGGGGAGGTTTCGCCCCAGCATTTT

d_call: NA
clone_size: once
j_call: TRBJ1-6
v_call: TRBV21-1
cdr3_aa: CASRSVRDRGPYNSPLHF
cdr3_nt: TGTGCCAGCAGGTCGGTACGGGACAGGGGCCCCTATAATTCACCCCTCCACTTT

d_call: NA
clone_size: NA
j_call: TRBJ1-1
v_call: TRBV2
cdr3_aa: CASKEQGIMNTEAFF
cdr3_nt: TGTGCCAGCAAGGAACAGGGTATCATGAACACTGAAGCTTTCTTT

d_call: TRBD2
clone_size: NA
j_call: TRBJ2-7
v_call: TRBV9
cdr3_aa: CASSVGDSGSYEQYF
cdr3_nt: TGTGCCAGCAGCGTAGGGGATAGCGGGAGTTACGAGCAGTACTTC

d_call: TRBD2
clone_size: once
j_call: TRBJ2-7
v_call: TRBV3-1/TRBV3-2
cdr3_aa: CASSRTGTTRTTEQYF
cdr3_nt: TGTGCCAGCAGCCGCACGGGGACTACCCGAACTACCGAGCAGTACTTC

d_call: TRBD1
clone_size: NA
j_call: TRBJ2-2
v_call: TRBV18
cdr3_aa: CASSPGQVSGELFF
cdr3_nt: TGTGCCAGCTCACCGGGACAGGTATCCGGGGAGCTGTTTTTT

d_call: TRBD2
clone_size: NA
j_call: TRBJ2-1
v_call: TRBV12-5
cdr3_aa: CASGLEGLGSEQFF
cdr3_nt: TGTGCTAGTGGTTTGGAGGGACTAGGGAGTGAGCAGTTCTTC

d_call: NA
clone_size: NA
j_call: TRBJ2-1
v_call: TRBV2
cdr3_aa: CASSSSGRVSYNEQFF
cdr3_nt: TGTGCCAGCAGTTCCTCCGGGCGGGTCTCCTACAATGAGCAGTTCTTC

d_call: TRBD1
clone_size: NA
j_call: TRBJ2-7
v_call: TRBV6-2/TRBV6-3
cdr3_aa: CASSYWGTGSSYEQYF
cdr3_nt: TGTGCCAGCAGTTACTGGGGGACAGGGAGCTCCTACGAGCAGTACTTC

d_call: TRBD2
clone_size: NA
j_call: TRBJ2-1
v_call: TRBV4-3
cdr3_aa: CASSQDPSGRARIGNEQFF
cdr3_nt: TGCGCCAGCAGCCAAGATCCTAGCGGGAGGGCCAGAATCGGGAATGAGCAGTTCTTC